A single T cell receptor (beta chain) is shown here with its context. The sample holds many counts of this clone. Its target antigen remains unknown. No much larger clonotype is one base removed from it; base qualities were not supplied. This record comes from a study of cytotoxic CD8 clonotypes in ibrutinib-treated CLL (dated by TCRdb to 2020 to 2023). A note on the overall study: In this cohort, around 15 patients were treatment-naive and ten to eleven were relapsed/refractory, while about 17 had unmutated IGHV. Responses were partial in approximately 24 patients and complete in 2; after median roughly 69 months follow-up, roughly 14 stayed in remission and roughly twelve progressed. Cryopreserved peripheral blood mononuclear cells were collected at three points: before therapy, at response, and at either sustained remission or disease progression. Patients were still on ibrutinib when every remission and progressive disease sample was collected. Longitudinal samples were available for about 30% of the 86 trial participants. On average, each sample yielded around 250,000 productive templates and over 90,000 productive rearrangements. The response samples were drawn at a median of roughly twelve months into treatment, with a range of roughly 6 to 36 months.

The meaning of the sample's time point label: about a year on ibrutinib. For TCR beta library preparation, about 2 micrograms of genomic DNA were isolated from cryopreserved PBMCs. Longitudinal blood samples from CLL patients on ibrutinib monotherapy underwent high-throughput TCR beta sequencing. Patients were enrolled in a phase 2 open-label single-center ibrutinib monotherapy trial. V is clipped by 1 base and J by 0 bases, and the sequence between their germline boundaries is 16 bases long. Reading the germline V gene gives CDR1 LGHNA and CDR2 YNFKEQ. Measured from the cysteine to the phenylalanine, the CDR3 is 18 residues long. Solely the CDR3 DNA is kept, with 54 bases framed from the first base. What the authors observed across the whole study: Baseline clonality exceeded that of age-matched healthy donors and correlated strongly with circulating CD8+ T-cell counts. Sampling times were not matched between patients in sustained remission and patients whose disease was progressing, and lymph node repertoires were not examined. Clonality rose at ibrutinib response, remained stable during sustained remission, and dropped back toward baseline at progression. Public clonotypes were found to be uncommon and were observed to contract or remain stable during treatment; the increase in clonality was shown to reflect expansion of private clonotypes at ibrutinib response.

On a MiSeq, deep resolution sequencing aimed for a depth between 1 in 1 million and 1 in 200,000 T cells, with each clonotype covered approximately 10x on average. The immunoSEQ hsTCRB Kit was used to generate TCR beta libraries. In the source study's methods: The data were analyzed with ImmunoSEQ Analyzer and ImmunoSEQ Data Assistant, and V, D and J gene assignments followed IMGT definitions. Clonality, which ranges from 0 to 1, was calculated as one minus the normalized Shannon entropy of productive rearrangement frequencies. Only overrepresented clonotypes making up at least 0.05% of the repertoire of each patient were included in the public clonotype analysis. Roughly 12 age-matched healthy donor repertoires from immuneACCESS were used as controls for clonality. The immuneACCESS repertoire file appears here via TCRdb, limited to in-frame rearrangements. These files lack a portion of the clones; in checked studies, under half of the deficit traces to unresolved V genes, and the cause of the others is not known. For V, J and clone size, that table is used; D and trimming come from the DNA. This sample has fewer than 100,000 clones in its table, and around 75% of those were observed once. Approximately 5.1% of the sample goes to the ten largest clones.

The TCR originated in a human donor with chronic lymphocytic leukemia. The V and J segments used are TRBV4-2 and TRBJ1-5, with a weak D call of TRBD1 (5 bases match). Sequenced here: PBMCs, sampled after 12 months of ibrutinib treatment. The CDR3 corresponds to CASSQAVQGGYSNQPQHF. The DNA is TGTGCCAGCAGCCAAGCAGTGCAGGGCGGCTATAGCAATCAGCCCCAGCATTTT.